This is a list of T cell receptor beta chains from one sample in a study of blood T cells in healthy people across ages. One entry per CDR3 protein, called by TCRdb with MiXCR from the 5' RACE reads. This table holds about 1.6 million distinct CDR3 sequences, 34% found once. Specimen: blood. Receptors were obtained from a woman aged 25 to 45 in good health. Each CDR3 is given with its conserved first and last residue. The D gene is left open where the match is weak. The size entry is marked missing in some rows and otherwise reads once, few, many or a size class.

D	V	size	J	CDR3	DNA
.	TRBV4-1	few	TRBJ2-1	CASSQPGEFGQFF	TGCGCCAGCAGCCAACCTGGGGAATTTGGGCAGTTCTTC
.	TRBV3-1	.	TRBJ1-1	CASSQVGVTEAFF	TGTGCCAGCAGCCAAGTAGGGGTGACTGAAGCTTTCTTT
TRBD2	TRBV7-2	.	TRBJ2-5	CASSSGTSVFGQETQYF	TGTGCCAGCAGCTCCGGGACTAGCGTATTCGGGCAAGAGACCCAGTACTTC
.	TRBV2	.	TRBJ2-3	CARQVGEYTDTQYF	TGTGCCAGGCAAGTGGGGGAGTACACAGATACGCAGTATTTT
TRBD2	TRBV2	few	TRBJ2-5	CASSEGEGSGQETQYF	TGTGCCAGCAGTGAAGGGGAGGGTAGCGGACAAGAGACCCAGTACTTC
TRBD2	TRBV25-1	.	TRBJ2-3	CASIQGRGAGLAVTIGTQYF	TGTGCCAGCATTCAGGGGAGAGGGGCGGGACTAGCGGTCACCATTGGTACGCAGTATTTT
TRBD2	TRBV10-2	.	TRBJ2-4	CASSEPMEGGQDIQYF	TGCGCCAGCAGTGAACCCATGGAGGGAGGGCAGGACATTCAGTACTTC
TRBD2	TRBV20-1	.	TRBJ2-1	CSASTGTSGDNEQFF	TGCAGTGCTTCGACCGGGACTAGCGGAGACAATGAGCAGTTCTTC
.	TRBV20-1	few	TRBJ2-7	CSARDLEKEQYF	TGCAGTGCTAGAGATCTGGAGAAGGAGCAGTACTTC
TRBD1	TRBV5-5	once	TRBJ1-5	CACSKTGTGNQPQHF	TGTGCCTGCAGCAAAACCGGGACAGGGAATCAGCCCCAGCATTTT
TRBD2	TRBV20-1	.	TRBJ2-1	CSASRLAAYNERFF	TGCAGTGCTAGTCGGCTAGCGGCGTACAATGAGCGGTTCTTC
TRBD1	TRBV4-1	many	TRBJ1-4	CASSQRSTRGKDEKLFF	TGCGCCAGCAGCCAAAGGTCCACCAGGGGGAAGGATGAAAAACTGTTTTTT
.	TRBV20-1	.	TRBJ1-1	CSARGGDRMNTEAFF	TGCAGTGCTCGGGGCGGAGATCGGATGAACACTGAAGCTTTCTTT
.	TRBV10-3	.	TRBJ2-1	CAISDGRGDEQFF	TGTGCCATCAGTGACGGCAGGGGGGATGAGCAGTTCTTC
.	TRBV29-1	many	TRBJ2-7	CSVSQGSRYEQYF	TGCAGCGTCTCACAGGGATCGAGGTACGAGCAGTACTTC
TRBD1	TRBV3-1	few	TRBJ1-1	CASRGQGRRTEAFF	TGTGCCAGCAGGGGACAGGGGCGGAGGACTGAAGCTTTCTTT
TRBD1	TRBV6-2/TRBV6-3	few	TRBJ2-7	CASSKRTGAYEQYF	TGTGCCAGCAGTAAACGGACAGGAGCCTACGAGCAGTACTTC
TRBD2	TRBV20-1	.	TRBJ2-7	CSAREGSSGGYEQYF	TGCAGTGCTAGAGAGGGGTCTAGCGGGGGCTACGAGCAGTACTTC
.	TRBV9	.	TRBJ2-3	CASSVAGTSPDTQYF	TGTGCCAGCAGCGTAGCCGGGACAAGTCCAGATACGCAGTATTTT
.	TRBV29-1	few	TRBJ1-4	CSVELADVGEKLFF	TGCAGCGTTGAACTGGCGGACGTCGGGGAAAAACTGTTTTTT
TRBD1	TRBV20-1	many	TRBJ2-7	CSVPTDRGSLYEQYF	TGCAGTGTCCCAACCGACAGGGGATCCCTCTACGAGCAGTACTTC
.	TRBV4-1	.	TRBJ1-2	CASSQTFTGSAGYTF	TGCGCCAGCAGCCAAACTTTTACAGGGTCCGCTGGCTACACCTTC
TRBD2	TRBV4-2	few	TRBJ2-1	CASSQEGRTSGYNEQFF	TGTGCCAGCAGCCAAGAAGGTCGGACTAGCGGTTACAATGAGCAGTTCTTC
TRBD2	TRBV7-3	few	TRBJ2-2	CASSLAGGRRNTGELFF	TGTGCCAGCAGCTTAGCGGGCGGGAGAAGGAACACCGGGGAGCTGTTTTTT
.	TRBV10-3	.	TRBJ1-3	CATTGLSGNTIYF	TGTGCCACCACGGGGTTATCGGGAAACACCATATATTTT
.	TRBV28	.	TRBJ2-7	CASSLRAVDYEQYF	TGTGCCAGCAGTTTGCGGGCAGTAGACTACGAGCAGTACTTC
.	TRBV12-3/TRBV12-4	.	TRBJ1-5	CASSVGGSNQPLHF	TGTGCCAGCAGTGTAGGGGGTAGCAATCAGCCCCTGCATTTT
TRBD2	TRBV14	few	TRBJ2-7	CASSHVAGKGYEQYF	TGTGCCAGCAGCCACGTAGCGGGGAAGGGCTACGAGCAGTACTTC
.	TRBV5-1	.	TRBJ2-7	CASSPEGRNKQYF	TGCGCCAGCAGCCCGGAGGGGAGGAACAAACAGTACTTC